The 15 T cell receptor beta chains below come from one sample, sequenced in a study of beta chain features in type 1 diabetes (dated by TCRdb to the late 2010s). The library was obtained by the immunoSEQ multiplex PCR assay. All of the isolated RNA was reverse transcribed with the High Capacity cDNA Reverse Transcription Kit, so expressed TCRB transcripts were sequenced. What TCRdb holds here is the immuneACCESS table cut down to in-frame rearrangements. Part of the clones is not present; checked against another copy, under half of the missing clones reflect an unresolved V gene, and the others are unexplained. In this sample the table shows about 150,000 clones, roughly 53% of which occur a single time. The ten largest clones add up to roughly 0.43% of the sample. Input material: Tregs from blood. The label giving this sample's cell subset or site can be read as: regulatory CD4+ T cells. All receptors derive from a man between 18 and 35 years old in good health.

CDR3 region: CASRGPSGQGGEKLFF. The CDR3 DNA reads as TGTGCCAGCAGGGGACCAAGTGGACAGGGAGGAGAAAAACTGTTTTTT. The chain links TRBV4-2 to TRBJ1-4; TRBD1 aligns across 8 bases. Trimming cost V 6 bases and J 8 bases; bases outside gene matches: 14. Looked up from germline, CDR1 is LGHNA and CDR2 is YNFKEQ. This CDR3 is 16 amino acids long.

The chain carries TRBV2 and TRBJ1-1; 9 nucleotides align to TRBD1. The CDR3 spans 13 residues. Germline V gives CDR1 SNHLY, CDR2 FYNNEI. V shed 5 bases, J shed 3 bases, and the junction held 1 base outside the gene matches. Written as DNA, the CDR3 is TGTGCCAGCAGTCGGACAGGGGACACTGAAGCTTTCTTT. This encodes CASSRTGDTEAFF.

The J gene is TRBJ1-1, the V gene TRBV29-1; no firm D call. V lost 6 bases and J lost 1, with 12 bases in between. Germline values: CDR1 SQVTM, CDR2 ANQGSEA. This CDR3 comprises 13 residues. The CDR3: CSVLQSGNTEAFF. The CDR3 nucleotides are TGCAGCGTCCTCCAATCGGGGAACACTGAAGCTTTCTTT.

J is TRBJ2-7 and V is TRBV4-3, with 9 nucleotides matching TRBD1. The CDR3 loop spans 15 amino acids. Germline V CDR1 and CDR2: LGHNA, YSLEER. Germline trimming cut 1 base from V and 7 bases from J; bases unmatched to any gene: 8. The CDR3 is CASSQVRDRAGEQYF. CDR3 bases: TGCGCCAGCAGCCAAGTAAGGGACAGGGCCGGGGAGCAGTACTTC.

The chain couples TRBV7-2 to TRBJ2-7; 7 nucleotides match TRBD1. Germline V lookup: CDR1 SGHTA, CDR2 FQGNSA. With V trimmed by 3 bases and J by 7 bases, 12 bases remained unmatched. The CDR3 runs to 15 residues. The CDR3 DNA is TGTGCCAGCAGCTTCTACAGGGGCTCCCGTCAAGAGCAGTACTTC. It translates to CASSFYRGSRQEQYF.

Only a few counts were recorded for this clone. The chain employs TRBV5-1 and TRBJ2-1; tentatively, D is TRBD1 (7 bases). Deletions cut 1 base from V and 3 bases from J, with 11 bases between. The CDR3 contains 15 residues. From germline, CDR1 is SGHRS and CDR2 YFSETQ. The CDR3 nucleotides read TGCGCCAGCAGCTTGTCGCAGGGGGGCTACAATGAGCAGTTCTTC. This encodes CASSLSQGGYNEQFF.

The chain links TRBV13 to TRBJ2-2, with D unresolved. From germline, CDR1 is PRHDT and CDR2 FYEKMQ (reference sequence). The CDR3 is 12 residues long. V was cut by 5 bases and J by 7 bases, with 8 bases left in between. The CDR3 here is CASSPRSGELFF. CDR3 bases: TGTGCCAGCAGCCCCCGCAGCGGGGAGCTGTTTTTT. The variable domain in full, with the rest retrieved from reference TRBV13 and TRBJ2-2, is AAGVIQSPRHLIKEKRETATLKCYPIPRHDTVYWYQQGPGQDPQFLISFYEKMQSDKGSIPDRFSAQQFSDYHSELNMSSLELGDSALYFCASSPRSGELFFGEGSRLTVL.

The V call is TRBV15, the J call TRBJ1-1; 7 positions agree with TRBD1. Losses at the gene ends were 3 bases for V and 1 base for J; bases not matched to a gene: 5. CDR1 is LNHNV, CDR2 YYDKDF, per germline (reference sequence). CDR3 size: 15 residues. The CDR3 DNA is TGTGCCACCAGCAGTGGTGACAGGGCGAACACTGAAGCTTTCTTT. Translation: CATSSGDRANTEAFF.

This clone was seen once. The V call is TRBV20-1, the J call TRBJ2-5; D remains ambiguous. The DNA end is a closer match to TRBJ2-7, so the J assignment may be wrong. The CDR3 contains 9 residues. Germline V gives CDR1 DFQATT, CDR2 SNEGSKA (reference sequence). CDR3 coding DNA: TGCAGTGCCCTACGCGAGCAGTACTTC. Translated: CSALREQYF.

The DNA of the CDR3 is TGTGCCAGCAGTGAAGGGGGGACAGGAACCCAAGAGACCCAGTACTTC. Its translation is CASSEGGTGTQETQYF. The gene calls are TRBV25-1 and TRBJ2-5, with 8 bases lining up with TRBD1. The CDR3 sequence is 16 residues long. V shed 2 bases, J shed 1 base, and the junction held 6 bases outside the gene matches. Per the germline V gene, CDR1 is MGHDK and CDR2 is SYGVNS. The full variable domain, with the rest looked up from reference TRBV25-1 and TRBJ2-5, is EADIYQTPRYLVIGTGKKITLECSQTMGHDKMYWYQQDPGMELHLIHYSYGVNSTEKGDLSSESTVSRIRTEHFPLTLESARPSHTSQYLCASSEGGTGTQETQYFGPGTRLLVL.

The sample holds a few counts of this clone. The rearrangement uses TRBV30 and TRBJ2-3, with D possibly being TRBD2 (5 bases). This CDR3 has 13 amino acids. In germline, CDR1 is GTSNPN, CDR2 SVGIG (reference sequence). The V end was cut by 2 bases, the J end by 2 bases, with 8 bases between. This CDR3 reads CAWSPGITDTQYF. CDR3 nucleotides: TGTGCCTGGAGTCCCGGGATCACAGATACGCAGTATTTT.

This chain links TRBV11-2 with TRBJ1-1; unclear D gene. CDR1 and CDR2 from the germline V gene are SGHAT and FQNNGV. The V and J ends lost 5 bases and 1 base respectively, with 8 bases between them. The CDR3 consists of 13 residues. CDR3 in DNA: TGTGCCAGCAGCAACACACCGAACACTGAAGCTTTCTTT. Protein product: CASSNTPNTEAFF. The entire variable domain, with the rest obtained from reference TRBV11-2 and TRBJ1-1, is as follows: EAGVAQSPRYKIIEKRQSVAFWCNPISGHATLYWYQQILGQGPKLLIQFQNNGVVDDSQLPKDRFSAERLKGVDSTLKIQPAKLEDSAVYLCASSNTPNTEAFFGQGTRLTVV.

This chain joins TRBV6-5 and TRBJ2-5; 11 bases fit TRBD2. The DNA end is a closer match to TRBJ2-7, so the J assignment may be wrong. Looked up from germline, CDR1 is MNHEY and CDR2 is SVGAGI. The CDR3 loop spans 15 amino acids. As DNA, the CDR3 is TGTGCCAGCAGTTACGTAGCGGGAGGGACCTACGAGCAGTACTTC. This translates into CASSYVAGGTYEQYF.

CDR3 region: CASSPAGSGGSGELFF. The CDR3 coding sequence is TGTGCCAGCAGCCCCGCAGGTAGCGGGGGGTCCGGGGAGCTGTTTTTT. This chain links TRBV7-3 with TRBJ2-2; 10 bases match TRBD2. CDR1 is SGHTA and CDR2 is FQGTGA in the germline V gene. V lost 5 bases and J lost 6; bases outside the gene matches: 9. This CDR3 is 16 amino acids long.

This clone was counted once. The J gene is TRBJ2-1, the V gene TRBV28; TRBD2 matches 11 bases. With V trimmed by 5 bases and J by 5 bases, 8 bases remained unmatched. The CDR3 is made up of 16 amino acids. Germline V gene data show CDR1 as MDHEN and CDR2 as SYDVKM. DNA for the CDR3: TGTGCCAGCAGTCAGATTTTAGCGGGAGGGGACAATGAGCAGTTCTTC. Its protein product is CASSQILAGGDNEQFF.